A selection of T cell receptor beta chains follows, all from one sample in a study of blood T cell repertoires in COVID-19. Some clones are missing from TCRdb's copy, which holds only in-frame ones; the method was immunoSEQ multiplex PCR. The sample yields fewer than 200,000 clones, more than 85% seen once. The sequenced sample was PBMCs or T cells enriched from blood (not recorded which). The receptors come from a woman in her thirties or forties in a cohort exposed to, infected with or recovered from COVID-19 (not recorded which). Both conserved end residues are part of each CDR3. Each record gives: D gene, V gene, clone size, J gene, CDR3 protein, CDR3 DNA. The D gene is left open where the match is weak. Clone size, where shown, is once, few, many, or a class for clones that have expanded.

TRBD2	TRBV7-2	-	TRBJ2-1	CASSFAAGSGGYEQFF	TGTGCCAGCAGCTTTGCAGCGGGGTCGGGGGGATATGAGCAGTTCTTC
-	TRBV6-4	-	TRBJ1-1	CASSESGVAEAFF	TGTGCCAGCAGTGAATCAGGGGTAGCTGAAGCTTTCTTT
TRBD2	TRBV7-2	-	TRBJ2-1	CASSEVWRGENEQFF	TGTGCCAGCAGCGAGGTTTGGCGGGGGGAAAATGAGCAGTTCTTC
TRBD1	TRBV24-1	-	TRBJ2-7	CATRGQGYEQYF	TGTGCCACCAGGGGACAGGGGTACGAGCAGTACTTC
-	TRBV6-5	-	TRBJ1-1	CASRRGLNTEAFF	TGTGCCAGCAGACGAGGGTTGAACACTGAAGCTTTCTTT
TRBD1	TRBV19	-	TRBJ2-7	CATSDRANEQYF	TGTGCCACCAGTGACAGGGCGAACGAGCAGTACTTC
-	TRBV4-2	-	TRBJ2-5	CASSQDYAETQYF	TGTGCCAGCAGCCAAGATTACGCGGAGACCCAGTACTTC
TRBD2	TRBV7-6	-	TRBJ2-7	CASSLVSSGGTYEQYF	TGTGCCAGCAGCTTAGTATCTAGCGGTGGAACCTACGAGCAGTACTTC
-	TRBV10-1	-	TRBJ1-1	CASSQDSTEAFF	TGCGCCAGCAGCCAGGACAGCACTGAAGCTTTCTTT
-	TRBV25-1	-	TRBJ1-5	CASSPDSQHQPQHF	TGTGCCAGCAGTCCGGACAGCCAACATCAGCCCCAGCATTTT
-	TRBV30	-	TRBJ1-5	CAWSDQYNQPQHF	TGTGCCTGGAGTGACCAGTACAATCAGCCCCAGCATTTT
TRBD2	TRBV7-7	-	TRBJ2-1	CASSSRLAGGRVEQFF	TGTGCCAGCAGCTCCCGACTAGCGGGAGGGAGGGTTGAGCAGTTCTTC
TRBD1	TRBV2	-	TRBJ2-7	CASSGDRGNEQYF	TGTGCCAGCAGTGGGGACAGGGGGAACGAGCAGTACTTC
-	TRBV6-1	-	TRBJ1-4	CASSEAPGTPANEKLFF	TGTGCCAGCAGTGAAGCCCCAGGCACACCCGCGAACGAAAAACTGTTTTTT
TRBD1	TRBV6-5	-	TRBJ1-2	CASSRGQGMSGYTF	TGTGCCAGCAGCCGGGGACAGGGGATGAGTGGCTACACCTTC
-	TRBV2	-	TRBJ2-3	CASRAGGGLTDTQYF	TGTGCCAGCAGGGCCGGCGGGGGCTTAACAGATACGCAGTATTTT
-	TRBV27	-	TRBJ1-6	CASSLTGVANSPLHF	TGTGCCAGCAGTTTAACCGGAGTGGCTAATTCACCCCTCCACTTT
TRBD1	TRBV5-1	-	TRBJ1-4	CASKLGGQVRGNEKLFF	TGCGCCTCAAAGCTGGGAGGACAGGTCAGAGGCAATGAAAAACTGTTTTTT
TRBD2	TRBV10-1	-	TRBJ2-5	CASSERREGLETQYF	TGCGCCAGCAGTGAGAGGAGGGAGGGCCTGGAGACCCAGTACTTC
-	TRBV15	-	TRBJ1-5	CATSRDREANQPQHF	TGTGCCACCAGCAGAGATCGGGAGGCTAATCAGCCCCAGCATTTT
TRBD1	TRBV30	-	TRBJ1-2	CAWRHTQGSYGYTF	TGTGCCTGGAGACATACACAGGGGTCCTATGGCTACACCTTC
-	TRBV7-9	once	TRBJ2-2	CASSFPANTGELFF	TGTGCCAGCAGCTTTCCGGCGAACACCGGGGAGCTGTTTTTT
-	TRBV30	-	TRBJ2-1	CAWSNGNNEQFF	TGTGCCTGGAGTAACGGGAACAATGAGCAGTTCTTC
-	TRBV6-5	-	TRBJ1-2	CASSYTPRGGGSGYTF	TGTGCCAGCAGTTACACCCCCAGAGGGGGAGGGTCGGGCTACACCTTC
TRBD1	TRBV30	-	TRBJ1-4	CAWALGPGGNEKLFF	TGTGCCTGGGCGCTTGGACCAGGGGGAAATGAAAAACTGTTTTTT
-	TRBV5-6	-	TRBJ2-1	CASSLVQGDEQFF	TGTGCCAGCAGCTTGGTACAGGGTGATGAGCAGTTCTTC
-	TRBV28	-	TRBJ1-1	CASSPPTENTEAFF	TGTGCCAGCAGTCCTCCTACAGAGAACACTGAAGCTTTCTTT
TRBD1	TRBV14	-	TRBJ1-2	CASSQERYGRGPDGYTF	TGTGCCAGCAGCCAAGAAAGATATGGCAGGGGGCCTGATGGCTACACCTTC
-	TRBV5-6	-	TRBJ1-2	CASSAGAGDGYTF	TGTGCCAGCAGCGCCGGGGCAGGGGATGGCTACACCTTC
-	TRBV7-9	-	TRBJ1-1	CASSSDTLGPEAFF	TGTGCCAGCAGCTCGGACACCCTCGGGCCTGAAGCTTTCTTT
TRBD1	TRBV7-9	-	TRBJ1-1	CASSSGQAMNTEAFF	TGTGCCAGCAGCTCGGGACAGGCAATGAACACTGAAGCTTTCTTT
TRBD1	TRBV7-9	few	TRBJ1-1	CASSPNRGTTEAFF	TGTGCCAGCAGCCCTAACAGGGGGACGACTGAAGCTTTCTTT
-	TRBV28	-	TRBJ1-4	CASSLKLGAYTNEKLFF	TGTGCCAGCAGTTTAAAGCTAGGGGCCTACACTAATGAAAAACTGTTTTTT
-	TRBV7-9	-	TRBJ1-2	CASSFVAWKGYTF	TGTGCCAGCAGCTTCGTAGCGTGGAAGGGCTACACCTTC
TRBD1	TRBV3-1/TRBV3-2	-	TRBJ1-6	CASSQPPNRGGTSPLHF	TGTGCCAGCAGCCAACCCCCAAACAGGGGGGGGACTTCACCCCTCCACTTT
-	TRBV11-2	-	TRBJ2-5	CASSRLTASQETQYF	TGTGCCAGCAGCCGCCTTACAGCATCCCAAGAGACCCAGTACTTC
-	TRBV2	once	TRBJ1-5	CASSESRAQGGNQPQHF	TGTGCCAGCAGTGAAAGTCGTGCTCAGGGAGGGAATCAGCCCCAGCATTTT
-	TRBV5-1	-	TRBJ1-1	CASSLTGPNTEAFF	TGCGCCAGCAGCCTCACAGGGCCGAACACTGAAGCTTTCTTT
-	TRBV6-5	-	TRBJ2-7	CASSYGGASYEQYF	TGTGCCAGCAGTTACGGGGGGGCCTCCTACGAGCAGTACTTC
TRBD2	TRBV7-9	-	TRBJ2-1	CASSLRRGSYNEQFF	TGTGCCAGCAGCTTGCGGCGGGGGAGCTACAATGAGCAGTTCTTC
-	TRBV27	-	TRBJ2-7	CASSWGREQYF	TGTGCCAGCAGTTGGGGCAGGGAGCAGTACTTC
TRBD2	TRBV7-6	few	TRBJ2-7	CASSLGGAHEQYF	TGTGCCAGCAGCCTCGGGGGGGCTCACGAGCAGTACTTC
TRBD1	TRBV2	-	TRBJ2-5	CASSGRGGQGDQETQYF	TGTGCCAGCAGTGGCCGCGGAGGACAGGGCGACCAAGAGACCCAGTACTTC
TRBD1	TRBV4-1	-	TRBJ1-6	CASSQQPGTDNSPLHF	TGCGCCAGCAGCCAGCAGCCCGGGACAGATAATTCACCCCTCCACTTT
TRBD1	TRBV6-5	-	TRBJ1-1	CASSQSKTGVTEAFF	TGTGCCAGCAGCCAAAGTAAGACAGGGGTCACTGAAGCTTTCTTT
-	TRBV28	-	TRBJ1-1	CASSPINTEAFF	TGTGCCAGCAGTCCCATTAACACTGAAGCTTTCTTT
-	TRBV5-1	-	TRBJ1-5	CASSPNGGANQPQHF	TGCGCCAGCAGCCCTAACGGGGGTGCCAATCAGCCCCAGCATTTT
-	TRBV6-4	many	TRBJ2-1	CASSVEPYNEQFF	TGTGCCAGCAGTGTCGAGCCCTACAATGAGCAGTTCTTC
TRBD2	TRBV10-2	-	TRBJ2-5	CATRRASGYQETQYF	TGCGCCACCAGGCGGGCTAGCGGGTATCAAGAGACCCAGTACTTC
-	TRBV28	-	TRBJ1-5	CASRTAGFSNQPQHF	TGTGCCAGCAGGACAGCAGGGTTTAGCAATCAGCCCCAGCATTTT
-	TRBV15	-	TRBJ1-5	CATSRDGGKPQHF	TGTGCCACCAGCAGAGATGGCGGGAAGCCCCAGCATTTT
-	TRBV7-8	-	TRBJ2-5	CASSLAGERLSQYF	TGTGCCAGCAGCTTAGCGGGAGAACGATTGTCCCAGTACTTC
-	TRBV6-5	-	TRBJ2-3	CASSRTSSSTDTQYF	TGTGCCAGCAGTCGGACATCTTCTAGCACAGATACGCAGTATTTT
TRBD1	TRBV4-2	few	TRBJ1-6	CASSQNRDSYNSPLHF	TGTGCCAGCAGCCAGAACCGGGACAGCTATAATTCACCCCTCCACTTT
TRBD1	TRBV7-2	-	TRBJ1-5	CASSLSLTGDQPQHF	TGTGCCAGCAGCTTATCACTGACAGGGGATCAGCCCCAGCATTTT
-	TRBV19	-	TRBJ1-1	CASNVGTGGTEAFF	TGTGCCAGTAACGTGGGGACGGGGGGGACTGAAGCTTTCTTT
-	TRBV2	-	TRBJ1-2	CASTQTANYGGYTF	TGTGCCAGCACTCAAACGGCAAACTATGGGGGCTACACCTTC
TRBD2	TRBV4-3	-	TRBJ2-7	CASSDGTSGIYEQYF	TGCGCCAGCAGCGACGGGACTAGCGGGATCTACGAGCAGTACTTC
-	TRBV6-6	-	TRBJ1-1	CASGQGRPELNTEAFF	TGTGCCAGCGGCCAAGGGAGACCTGAACTGAACACTGAAGCTTTCTTT
TRBD1	TRBV9	-	TRBJ2-2	CASSAATGAWSTGELFF	TGTGCCAGCAGCGCGGCGACAGGGGCGTGGAGCACCGGGGAGCTGTTTTTT